The T cell receptor (beta chain) under discussion was sequenced for a study of shared clonotypes between healthy human individuals. Measured with immunoSEQ multiplex PCR; TCRdb has only the in-frame clones, and not every one. The sample has under 1 million clones; 96% are singletons. Naive CD8 isolation took CD45RO-negative cells positively selected for CCR7 and excluded terminally differentiated effector memory CD45RA+ cells. Trimming pared 5 bases from V and 4 bases from J, leaving 16 bases between. Germline lookup yields CDR1 SEHNR and CDR2 FQNEAQ (reference sequence). This CDR3 comprises 15 residues.

The receptor comes from a man aged 25-40 years in good health. The sequenced sample was naive CD8+ T cells sorted from blood. The chain employs TRBV7-9 and TRBJ2-3; D is possibly TRBD2 (5 bases). The CDR3 loop reads CASSGEGLSADTQYF. Written as DNA, the CDR3 is TGTGCCAGCAGCGGAGAGGGTTTGAGTGCAGATACGCAGTATTTT. The full variable domain, with the rest looked up from reference TRBV7-9 and TRBJ2-3, is DTGVSQNPRHKITKRGQNVTFRCDPISEHNRLYWYRQTLGQGPEFLTYFQNEAQLEKSRLLSDRFSAERPKGSFSTLEIQRTEQGDSAMYLCASSGEGLSADTQYFGPGTRLTVL.